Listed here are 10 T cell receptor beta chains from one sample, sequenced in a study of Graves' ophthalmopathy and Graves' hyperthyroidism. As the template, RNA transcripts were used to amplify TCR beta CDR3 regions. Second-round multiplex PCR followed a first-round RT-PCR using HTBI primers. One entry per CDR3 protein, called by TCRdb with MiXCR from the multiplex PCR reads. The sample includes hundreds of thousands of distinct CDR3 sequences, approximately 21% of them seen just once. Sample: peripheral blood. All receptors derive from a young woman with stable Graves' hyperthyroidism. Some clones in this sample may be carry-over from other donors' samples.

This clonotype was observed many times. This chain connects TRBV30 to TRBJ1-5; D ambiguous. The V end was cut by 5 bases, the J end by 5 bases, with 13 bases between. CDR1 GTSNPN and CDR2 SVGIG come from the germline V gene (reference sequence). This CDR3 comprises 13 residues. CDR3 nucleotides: TGTGCCTGGGGCCGGGCCTCAGATCAGCCCCAGCATTTT. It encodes CAWGRASDQPQHF. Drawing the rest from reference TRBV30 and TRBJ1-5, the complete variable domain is SQTIHQWPATLVQPVGSPLSLECTVEGTSNPNLYWYRQAAGRGLQLLFYSVGIGQISSEVPQNLSASRPQDRQFILSSKKLLLSDSGFYLCAWGRASDQPQHFGDGTRLSIL.

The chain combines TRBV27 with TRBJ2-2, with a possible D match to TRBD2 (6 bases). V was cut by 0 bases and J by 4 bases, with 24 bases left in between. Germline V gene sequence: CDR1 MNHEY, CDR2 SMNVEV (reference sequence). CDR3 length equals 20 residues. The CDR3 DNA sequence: TGTGCCAGCAGTTTATCGAACCCCACGGGGGTCGGCATTTTCACCGGGGAGCTGTTTTTT. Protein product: CASSLSNPTGVGIFTGELFF.

CDR3 coding DNA: TGTGCCAGTACATCCGGGGCTCCGATGCTTACGGCTTTCTTT. Translation: CASTSGAPMLTAFF. The rearrangement joins TRBV7-2 to TRBJ1-1, with D perhaps matching TRBD1 (5 bases). The CDR3 spans 14 residues. V was clipped by 9 bases and J by 11 bases, with 25 bases between them. CDR1 is SGHTA, CDR2 FQGNSA, per germline.

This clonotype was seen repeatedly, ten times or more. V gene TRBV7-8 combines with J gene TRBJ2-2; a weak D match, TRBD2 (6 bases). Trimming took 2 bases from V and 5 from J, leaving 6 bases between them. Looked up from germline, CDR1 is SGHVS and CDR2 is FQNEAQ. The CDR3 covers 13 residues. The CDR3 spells CASSLRETGELFF. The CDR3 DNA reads TGTGCCAGCAGCTTACGGGAGACCGGGGAGCTGTTTTTT.

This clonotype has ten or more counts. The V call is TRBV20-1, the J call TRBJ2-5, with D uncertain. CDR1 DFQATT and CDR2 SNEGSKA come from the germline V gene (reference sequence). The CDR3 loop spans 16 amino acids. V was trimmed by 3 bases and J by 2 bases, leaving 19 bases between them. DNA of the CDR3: TGCAGTGCTAGTAACCCTAAGTTTCCCCCACAAGAGACCCAGTACTTC. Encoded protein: CSASNPKFPPQETQYF.

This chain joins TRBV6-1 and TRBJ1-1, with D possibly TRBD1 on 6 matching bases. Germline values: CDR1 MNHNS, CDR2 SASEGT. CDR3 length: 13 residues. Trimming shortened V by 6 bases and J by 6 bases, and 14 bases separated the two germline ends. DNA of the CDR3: TGTGCCAGCAGAACCTGGGACACGGCTGAAGCTTTCTTT. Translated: CASRTWDTAEAFF.

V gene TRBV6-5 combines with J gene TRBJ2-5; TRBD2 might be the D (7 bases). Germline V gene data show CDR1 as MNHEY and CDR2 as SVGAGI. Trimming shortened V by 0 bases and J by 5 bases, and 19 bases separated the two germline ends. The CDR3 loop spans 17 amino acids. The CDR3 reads CASSYSSSGGRGETQYF. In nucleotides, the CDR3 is TGTGCCAGCAGTTACTCCTCATCGGGGGGCCGGGGGGAGACCCAGTACTTC.

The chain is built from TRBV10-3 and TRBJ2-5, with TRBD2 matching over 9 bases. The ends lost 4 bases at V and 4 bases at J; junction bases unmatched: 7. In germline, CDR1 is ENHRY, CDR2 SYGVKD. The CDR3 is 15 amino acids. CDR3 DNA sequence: TGTGCCATCAGTGCTGGGGGTAGCGGGGGAGAGACCCAGTACTTC. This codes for CAISAGGSGGETQYF.

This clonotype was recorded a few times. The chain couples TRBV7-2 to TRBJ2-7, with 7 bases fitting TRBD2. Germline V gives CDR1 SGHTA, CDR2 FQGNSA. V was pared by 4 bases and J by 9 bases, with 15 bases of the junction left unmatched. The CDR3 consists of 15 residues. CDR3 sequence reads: CASSSPPAGRGWQYF. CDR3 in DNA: TGTGCCAGCAGCTCGCCGCCTGCTGGGAGGGGTTGGCAGTACTTC. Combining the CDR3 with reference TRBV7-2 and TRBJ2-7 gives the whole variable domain GAGVSQSPSNKVTEKGKDVELRCDPISGHTALYWYRQSLGQGLEFLIYFQGNSAPDKSGLPSDRFSAERTGGSVSTLTIQRTQQEDSAVYLCASSSPPAGRGWQYFGPGTRLTVT.

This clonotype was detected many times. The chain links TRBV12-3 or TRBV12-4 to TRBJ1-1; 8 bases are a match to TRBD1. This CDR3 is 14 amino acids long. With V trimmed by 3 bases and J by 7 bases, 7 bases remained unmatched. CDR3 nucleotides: TGTGCCAGCAGTTTTGGCGGACAGGGAATTGAAGCTTTCTTT. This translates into CASSFGGQGIEAFF.